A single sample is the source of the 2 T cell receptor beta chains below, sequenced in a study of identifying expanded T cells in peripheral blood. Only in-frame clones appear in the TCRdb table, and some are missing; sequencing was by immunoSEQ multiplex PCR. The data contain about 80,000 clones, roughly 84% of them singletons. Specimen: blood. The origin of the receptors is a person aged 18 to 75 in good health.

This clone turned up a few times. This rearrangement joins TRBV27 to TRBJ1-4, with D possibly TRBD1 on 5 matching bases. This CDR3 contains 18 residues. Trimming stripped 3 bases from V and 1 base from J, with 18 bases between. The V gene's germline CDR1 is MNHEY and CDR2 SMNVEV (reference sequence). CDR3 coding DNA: TGTGCCAGCAGTTTTGGAGGGATATTGGGGGGAACTAATGAAAAACTGTTTTTT. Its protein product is CASSFGGILGGTNEKLFF. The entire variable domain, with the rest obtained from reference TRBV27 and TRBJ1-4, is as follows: EAQVTQNPRYLITVTGKKLTVTCSQNMNHEYMSWYRQDPGLGLRQIYYSMNVEVTDKGDVPEGYKVSRKEKRNFPLILESPSPNQTSLYFCASSFGGILGGTNEKLFFGSGTQLSVL.

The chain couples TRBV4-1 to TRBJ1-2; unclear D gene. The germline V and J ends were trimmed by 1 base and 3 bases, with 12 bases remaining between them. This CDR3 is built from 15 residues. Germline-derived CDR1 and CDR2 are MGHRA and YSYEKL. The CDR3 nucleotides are TGCGCCAGCAGCCAAGGGGTCCTACGGGACTATGGCTACACCTTC. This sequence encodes CASSQGVLRDYGYTF.